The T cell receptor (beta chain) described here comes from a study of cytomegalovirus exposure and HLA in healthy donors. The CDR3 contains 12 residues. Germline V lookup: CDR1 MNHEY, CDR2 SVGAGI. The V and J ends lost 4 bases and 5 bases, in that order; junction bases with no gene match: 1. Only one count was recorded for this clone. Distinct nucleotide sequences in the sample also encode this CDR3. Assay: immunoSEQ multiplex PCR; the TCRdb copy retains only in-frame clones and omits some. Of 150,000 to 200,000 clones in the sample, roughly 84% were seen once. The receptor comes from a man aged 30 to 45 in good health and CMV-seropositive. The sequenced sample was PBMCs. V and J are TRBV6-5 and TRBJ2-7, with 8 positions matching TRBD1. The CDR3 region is CASSLQGDEQYF. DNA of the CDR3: TGTGCCAGCAGTTTACAGGGGGACGAGCAGTACTTC.